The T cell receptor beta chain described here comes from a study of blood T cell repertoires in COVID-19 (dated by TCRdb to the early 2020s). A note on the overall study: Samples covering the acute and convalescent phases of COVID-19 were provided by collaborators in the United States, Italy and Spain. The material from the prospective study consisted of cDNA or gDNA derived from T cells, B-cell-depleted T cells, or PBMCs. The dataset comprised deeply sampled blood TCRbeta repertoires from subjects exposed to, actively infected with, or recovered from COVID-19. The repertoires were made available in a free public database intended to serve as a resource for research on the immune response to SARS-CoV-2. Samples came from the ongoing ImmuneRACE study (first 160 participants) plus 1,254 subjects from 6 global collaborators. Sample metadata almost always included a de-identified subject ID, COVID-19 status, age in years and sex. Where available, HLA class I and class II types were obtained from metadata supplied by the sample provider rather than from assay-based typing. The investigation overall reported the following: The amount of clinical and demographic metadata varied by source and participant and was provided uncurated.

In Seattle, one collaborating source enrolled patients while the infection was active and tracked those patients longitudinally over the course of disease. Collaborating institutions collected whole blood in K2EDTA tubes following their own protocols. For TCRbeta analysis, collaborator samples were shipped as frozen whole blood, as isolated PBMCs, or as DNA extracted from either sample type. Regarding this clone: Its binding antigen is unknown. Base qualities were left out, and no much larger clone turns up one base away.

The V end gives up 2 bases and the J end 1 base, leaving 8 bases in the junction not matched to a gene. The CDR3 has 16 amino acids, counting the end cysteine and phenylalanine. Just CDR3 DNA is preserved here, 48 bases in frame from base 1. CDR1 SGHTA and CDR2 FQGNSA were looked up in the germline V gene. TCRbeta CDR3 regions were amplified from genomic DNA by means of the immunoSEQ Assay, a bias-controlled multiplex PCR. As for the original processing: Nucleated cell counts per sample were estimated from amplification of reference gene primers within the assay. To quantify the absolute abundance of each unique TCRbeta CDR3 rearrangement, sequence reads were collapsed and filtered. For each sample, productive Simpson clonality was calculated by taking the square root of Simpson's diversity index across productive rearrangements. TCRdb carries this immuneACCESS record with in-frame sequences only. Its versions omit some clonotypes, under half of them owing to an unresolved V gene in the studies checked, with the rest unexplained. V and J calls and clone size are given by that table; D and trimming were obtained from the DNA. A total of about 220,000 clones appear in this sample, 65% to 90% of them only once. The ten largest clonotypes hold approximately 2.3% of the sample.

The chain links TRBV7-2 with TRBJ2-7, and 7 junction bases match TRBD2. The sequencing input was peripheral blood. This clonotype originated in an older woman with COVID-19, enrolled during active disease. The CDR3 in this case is CASSLFWSSGSYEQYF. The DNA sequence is TGTGCCAGCAGCTTATTTTGGTCTAGCGGTTCCTACGAGCAGTACTTC.